This TCR beta chain was captured in a study of T cell responses to AZD1222 COVID-19 vaccine. Assay: immunoSEQ multiplex PCR; the TCRdb copy retains only in-frame clones and omits some. The data contain around 120,000 clones, about 88% of them seen just once; the ten biggest clones take up approximately 2.4%. The TCR sequence derives from an adult in good health. The specimen comprised peripheral blood, sampled on day 0 of AZD1222 vaccination.

In nucleotides, the CDR3 is TGCGCCAGCAGCTTGATGGCTTTCGACACCGGGGAGCTGTTTTTT. Translated: CASSLMAFDTGELFF. V gene TRBV5-1 combines with J gene TRBJ2-2; the D is unclear. The CDR3 totals 15 residues. Germline assignment: CDR1 SGHRS and CDR2 YFSETQ. The V and J ends lost 1 base and 3 bases respectively, with 10 bases between them.